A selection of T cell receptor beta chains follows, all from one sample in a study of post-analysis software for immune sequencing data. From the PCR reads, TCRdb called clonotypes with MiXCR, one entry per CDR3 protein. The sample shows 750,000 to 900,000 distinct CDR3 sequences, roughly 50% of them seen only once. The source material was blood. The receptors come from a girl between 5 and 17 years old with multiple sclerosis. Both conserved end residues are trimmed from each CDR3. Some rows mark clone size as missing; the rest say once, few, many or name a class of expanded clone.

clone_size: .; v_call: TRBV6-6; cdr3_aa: ASSYVYRAKNIQY
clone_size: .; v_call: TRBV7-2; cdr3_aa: ASSSTYQETQY
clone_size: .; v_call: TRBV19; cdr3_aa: ASIRGTAPTNYGYT
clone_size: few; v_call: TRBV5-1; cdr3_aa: ASSLRTGPSTDTQY
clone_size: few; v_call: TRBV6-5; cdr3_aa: ASSYSFTSSYEQY
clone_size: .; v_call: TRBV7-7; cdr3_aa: ASTPLSVRAIEETQY
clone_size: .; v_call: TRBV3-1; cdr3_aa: ASSQEPSGYRGPYEQY
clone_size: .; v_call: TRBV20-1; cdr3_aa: SAARPSYEQY
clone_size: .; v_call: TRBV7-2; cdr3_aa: ASSLKGAGASEQY
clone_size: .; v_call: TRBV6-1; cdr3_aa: ASREGPTVLDTQY
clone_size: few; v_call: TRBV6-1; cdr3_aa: ASSEVDGTDTQY
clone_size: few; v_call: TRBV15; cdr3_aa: ATSPQLVQVDPYNEQF
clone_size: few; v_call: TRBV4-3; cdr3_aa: ASSQERGSFLPYGYT
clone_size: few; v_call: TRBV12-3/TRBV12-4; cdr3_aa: ASSPGTSGRRDTQY
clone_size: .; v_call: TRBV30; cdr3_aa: AWSVLLGGYEQY
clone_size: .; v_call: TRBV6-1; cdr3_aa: ASSEGGASNQPQH
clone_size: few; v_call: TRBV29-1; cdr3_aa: SVRSSGEQF
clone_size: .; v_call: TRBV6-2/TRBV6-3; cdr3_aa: ASSGTSGRSHEQY
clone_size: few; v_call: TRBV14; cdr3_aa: ASSQTGGSADTQY
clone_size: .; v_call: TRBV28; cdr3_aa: ASRRGSYEQY
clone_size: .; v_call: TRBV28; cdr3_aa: ASSPSLGGLGETQY
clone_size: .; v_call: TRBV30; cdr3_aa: AWKSDGETQY
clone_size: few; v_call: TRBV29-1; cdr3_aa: SVEPSGSYNEQF
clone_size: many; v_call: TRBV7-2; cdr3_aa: ASSRRQGNTDTQY
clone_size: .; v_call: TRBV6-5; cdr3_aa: ASSYGGRISTDTQY
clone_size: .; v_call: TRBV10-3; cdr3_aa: AITAQMNTEAF
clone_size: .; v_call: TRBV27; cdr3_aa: ASSRDGRAREQY
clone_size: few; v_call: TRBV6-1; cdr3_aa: ASRSRGLAGGGAREQY
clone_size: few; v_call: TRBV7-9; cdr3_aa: ASSPAGSSPKGPQH
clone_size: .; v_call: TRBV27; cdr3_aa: ASSPVSVGGRTDTQY
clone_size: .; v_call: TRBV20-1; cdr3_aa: SATSPDRTYNEQF
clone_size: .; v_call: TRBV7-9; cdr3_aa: ATGLAGMADTQY
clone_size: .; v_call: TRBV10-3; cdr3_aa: AIRTTSGSRYEQY
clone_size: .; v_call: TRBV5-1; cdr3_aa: ASSTGLPNYNEQF
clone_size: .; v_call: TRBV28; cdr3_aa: ASSLRIIGEQY
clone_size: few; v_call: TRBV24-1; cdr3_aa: ATSDFPSSSGANVLT
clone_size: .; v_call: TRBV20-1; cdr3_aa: SARGLRGESYEQY
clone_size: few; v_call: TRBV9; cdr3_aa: ASSDNRDRGTDTQY
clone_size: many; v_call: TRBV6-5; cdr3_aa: ASSTGWTEAF
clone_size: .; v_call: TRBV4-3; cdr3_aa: ASSQDPGVGGYNEQF
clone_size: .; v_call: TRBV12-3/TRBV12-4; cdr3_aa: ASSPPGLAGVVEQF
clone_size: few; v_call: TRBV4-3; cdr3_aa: ASSQLLGRSQPQH
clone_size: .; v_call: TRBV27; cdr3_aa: ASSFLRERLEQY
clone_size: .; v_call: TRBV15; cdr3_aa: ATSRGSGRTDTQY
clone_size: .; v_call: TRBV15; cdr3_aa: ATSRDSLTGEKLF
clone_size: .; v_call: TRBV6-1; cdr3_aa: ASSDRGRLSEAF
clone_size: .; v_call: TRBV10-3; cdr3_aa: AISVTGTGIGTSGTPIAYEQY
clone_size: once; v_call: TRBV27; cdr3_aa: ASRTGLSSDTQY
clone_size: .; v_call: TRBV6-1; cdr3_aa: ASSADPQGDTEAF
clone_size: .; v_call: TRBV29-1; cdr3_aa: SVAITGGGETQY
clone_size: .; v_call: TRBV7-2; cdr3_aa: ASSLVLGGSLETQY
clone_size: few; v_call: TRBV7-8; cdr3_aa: ASSLDRGRLGGYT
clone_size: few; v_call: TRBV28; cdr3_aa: ASSLTGVTDTQY
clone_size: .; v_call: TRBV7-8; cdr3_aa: ASSLVGQTSYEQY
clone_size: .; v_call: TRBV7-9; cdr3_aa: ASSWTGGSGEQF
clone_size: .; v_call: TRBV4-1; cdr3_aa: ASSQEGIYNEQF
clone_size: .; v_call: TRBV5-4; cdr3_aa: ASSAGQKQETQY